This passage covers 22 T cell receptor beta chains from one sample sequenced in a study of shared clonotypes between healthy human individuals. Method: immunoSEQ multiplex PCR; TCRdb's copy keeps in-frame clones and lacks some. Among about 1 million clones listed, roughly 75% were seen once. Sequencing input: memory CD4+ T cells sorted from blood. Subset in this sample: CD45RA-negative fraction. The origin of the receptors is a man younger than 35 in good health.

There are a few counts of this clone. The J gene is TRBJ1-5, the V gene TRBV30; 10 bases match TRBD1. CDR1 is GTSNPN, CDR2 SVGIG, per germline (reference sequence). This CDR3 spans 13 amino acids. Trimming removed 5 bases from V and 5 bases from J; junction bases left unmatched: 3. The CDR3 reads CAWAGTGDQPQHF. The CDR3 DNA reads TGTGCCTGGGCTGGGACAGGGGATCAGCCCCAGCATTTT.

V usage is TRBV5-6 and J usage is TRBJ1-3, with D unresolved. CDR3 length equals 16 residues. CDR1 and CDR2 from the germline V gene are SGHDT and YYEEEE. Trimming took off 6 bases at V and 1 base at J, with 17 bases between the two ends. CDR3: CASINLAGSSGNTIYF. As DNA, the CDR3 is TGTGCCAGCATCAATTTGGCAGGTTCTTCTGGAAACACCATATATTTT.

The chain has TRBV5-5 and TRBJ1-6, with D possibly being TRBD1 (6 bases). CDR1 and CDR2 from the germline V gene are SGHKS and YYEKEE (reference sequence). Trimming pared 5 bases from V and 6 bases from J, leaving 24 bases between. The CDR3 spans 18 residues. Here the CDR3 DNA reads TGTGCCAGCAGGGGGGGTGGCAGGGGCGATAGTCTTAATTCACCCCTCCACTTT. This sequence encodes CASRGGGRGDSLNSPLHF.

The chain uses TRBV5-1 and TRBJ2-1; D might be TRBD1 (6 bases). Trimming took 0 bases from V and 0 from J, leaving 13 bases between them. Per germline, CDR1 SGHRS and CDR2 YFSETQ. The CDR3 runs 17 residues. In nucleotides, the CDR3 is TGCGCCAGCAGCTTGGGGTTGGGGACATCCTCCTACAATGAGCAGTTCTTC. Translation gives CASSLGLGTSSYNEQFF. Combining the CDR3 with reference TRBV5-1 and TRBJ2-1 gives the whole variable domain KAGVTQTPRYLIKTRGQQVTLSCSPISGHRSVSWYQQTPGQGLQFLFEYFSETQRNKGNFPGRFSGRQFSNSRSEMNVSTLELGDSALYLCASSLGLGTSSYNEQFFGPGTRLTVL.

The chain combines TRBV9 with TRBJ1-2; no reliable D call. The CDR3 runs 14 residues. Germline V CDR1 and CDR2: SGDLS, YYNGEE. Trimming removed 4 bases from V and 8 bases from J, with 18 bases in between. CDR3 bases: TGTGCCAGCAGCCCGAAGCCGGGGATGAACGGCTACACCTTC. Its protein product is CASSPKPGMNGYTF. Using reference TRBV9 and TRBJ1-2 for the parts outside the CDR3, the full variable domain is DSGVTQTPKHLITATGQRVTLRCSPRSGDLSVYWYQQSLDQGLQFLIQYYNGEERAKGNILERFSAQQFPDLHSELNLSSLELGDSALYFCASSPKPGMNGYTFGSGTRLTVV.

This clone showed up just a few times. This chain connects TRBV7-2 to TRBJ2-3, with 16 nucleotides matching TRBD2. J lost 6 bases, V lost 5 bases, and 11 bases had no gene match. Germline V CDR1 and CDR2: SGHTA, FQGNSA. The CDR3 totals 18 residues. This CDR3 is CASSPEGGLAGGPDTQYF. The CDR3 DNA reads as TGTGCCAGCAGCCCCGAGGGGGGACTAGCGGGAGGGCCGGATACGCAGTATTTT.

In this sample, this clone turned up once. J is TRBJ2-1 and V is TRBV11-3; 7 bases map to TRBD1. The CDR3 runs 12 residues. The V segment lost 0 bases and the J segment 10 bases; nucleotides outside the gene matches: 0. Germline CDR1 is SGHNT and CDR2 is YENEEA. The CDR3 spells CASSLEGGEQFF. The CDR3 DNA follows: TGTGCCAGCAGCTTAGAAGGGGGCGAGCAGTTCTTC.

This clone was found a few times. This chain connects TRBV9 to TRBJ1-5, with unresolved D. The V gene's germline CDR1 is SGDLS and CDR2 YYNGEE. V was trimmed by 0 bases and J by 1 base, leaving 8 bases between them. CDR3 length: 15 amino acids. Here the CDR3 DNA reads TGTGCCAGCAGCGTAGGAGGGCAGAGCAATCAGCCCCAGCATTTT. Its protein product is CASSVGGQSNQPQHF.

As to this clone: A much larger clonotype is one base distant, so this may be a read error. The sample has other DNA sequences that encode this CDR3 too. The gene calls are TRBV5-1 and TRBJ1-1; perhaps TRBD1 as D (6 bases). CDR1 is SGHRS, CDR2 YFSETQ, per germline. V gave up 1 base and J gave up 1 base, with 8 bases separating them. This CDR3 has 14 residues. CDR3 DNA: TGCGCCAGCAGCTTGCAGGGGTCGAACACTGAAGCTTTCTTT. Translated: CASSLQGSNTEAFF.

The chain has TRBV5-1 and TRBJ2-2, with 10 bases fitting TRBD2. Germline V lookup: CDR1 SGHRS, CDR2 YFSETQ. Trimming at V came to 4 bases and at J to 5 bases, leaving 8 bases not matched to a gene. This CDR3 is built from 16 residues. CDR3 bases: TGCGCCAGCAGCGAATTAGCGGGAGGATCGACCGGGGAGCTGTTTTTT. This gives the protein CASSELAGGSTGELFF.

The rearrangement joins TRBV28 to TRBJ2-7; D is ambiguous. Trimming shortened V by 5 bases and J by 3 bases, and 11 bases separated the two germline ends. This CDR3 is 13 amino acids long. In germline, CDR1 is MDHEN, CDR2 SYDVKM. DNA for the CDR3: TGTGCCAGCAGTCCTCGGGCCATCTACGAGCAGTACTTC. Its translation is CASSPRAIYEQYF.

The chain links TRBV6-1 to TRBJ1-6; D uncertain. This CDR3 comprises 15 residues. Trimming pared 6 bases from V and 7 bases from J, leaving 16 bases between. CDR1 MNHNS and CDR2 SASEGT come from the germline V gene. The CDR3 nucleotides read TGTGCCAGCAGCGCCTATTGGACTGTCAATTCACCCCTCCACTTT. Residues: CASSAYWTVNSPLHF.

Note on this clone: Other DNA sequences in this sample translate to the same CDR3. The chain links TRBV10-3 to TRBJ1-5, with D unclear. The V gene lost 0 bases and the J gene lost 7 bases, with 7 bases spanning the gap. CDR3 length: 13 residues. From germline, CDR1 is ENHRY and CDR2 SYGVKD. The CDR3 DNA sequence: TGTGCCATCAGTGAGTCGATGGACCAGCCCCAGCATTTT. It yields the protein CAISESMDQPQHF.

The chain combines TRBV4-3 with TRBJ1-2; tentative D call: TRBD1 (6 bases). The CDR3 consists of 16 residues. In germline, CDR1 is LGHNA, CDR2 YSLEER. The germline V and J ends were trimmed by 0 bases and 6 bases, with 17 bases remaining between them. CDR3 coding DNA: TGCGCCAGCAGCCAAGATCCCCAGGGGACGGGTCATGGCTACACCTTC. Translated: CASSQDPQGTGHGYTF.

The chain uses TRBV5-1 and TRBJ2-7; 10 bases map to TRBD1. The germline V gene has CDR1 SGHRS and CDR2 YFSETQ. CDR3 length: 15 residues. V gave up 3 bases and J gave up 5 bases; unmatched junction bases: 8. For the CDR3, the DNA is TGCGCCAGCAGCTATGACAGGGGGCTTAACCACGAGCAGTACTTC. Protein product: CASSYDRGLNHEQYF.

This chain connects TRBV5-4 to TRBJ2-7, with 7 nucleotides matching TRBD1. There are 16 residues in the CDR3. CDR1 and CDR2 (germline): SGHNT, YYREEE (reference sequence). V gave up 4 bases and J gave up 1 base; unmatched junction bases: 11. CDR3 bases: TGTGCCAGCAGCCCAGGGGGATTGTTGAATTCCTACGAGCAGTACTTC. Amino acids: CASSPGGLLNSYEQYF.

The J gene is TRBJ2-1, the V gene TRBV28, with D possibly matching TRBD1 (6 bases). Germline loops: CDR1 MDHEN, CDR2 SYDVKM. Deletions cut 5 bases from V and 1 base from J, with 15 bases between. This CDR3 comprises 16 residues. CDR3 sequence reads: CASSIQGTHSYNEQFF. CDR3 DNA: TGTGCCAGCAGTATCCAGGGGACACATTCCTACAATGAGCAGTTCTTC.

J is TRBJ1-5 and V is TRBV7-8; no reliable D call. V gave up 1 base and J gave up 5 bases, with 6 bases separating them. Germline CDR1 reads SGHVS; CDR2 reads FQNEAQ. The CDR3 contains 13 residues. The CDR3 sequence is CASSLGPYQPQHF. Written as DNA, the CDR3 is TGTGCCAGCAGCTTAGGGCCGTATCAGCCCCAGCATTTT.

CDR3 in amino acids: CASSLASGGSYNEQFF. In DNA form, the CDR3 reads TGTGCCAGCAGCTTAGCTAGCGGGGGTTCCTACAATGAGCAGTTCTTC. V gene TRBV7-2 combines with J gene TRBJ2-1; 9 positions match TRBD2. There are 16 residues in the CDR3. Unmatched junction bases numbered 1, after V lost 0 bases and J lost 1 base. Germline V CDR1 and CDR2: SGHTA, FQGNSA. The entire variable domain, with the rest obtained from reference TRBV7-2 and TRBJ2-1, is as follows: GAGVSQSPSNKVTEKGKDVELRCDPISGHTALYWYRQSLGQGLEFLIYFQGNSAPDKSGLPSDRFSAERTGGSVSTLTIQRTQQEDSAVYLCASSLASGGSYNEQFFGPGTRLTVL.

The chain carries TRBV23-1 and TRBJ1-5, with D perhaps TRBD1 (6 bases). TRBV23-1 is an ORF for which the function is uncertain. This CDR3 is built from 13 residues. V gave up 0 bases and J gave up 15 bases, with 15 bases separating them. The CDR3 is CASSQSMLSGVHF. The DNA for the CDR3 is TGCGCCAGCAGTCAATCGATGTTATCAGGGGTGCATTTT.

This clone has just a few counts. The rearrangement uses TRBV4-2 and TRBJ1-6; TRBD1 matches at 7 bases. The CDR3 covers 17 residues. Germline lookup yields CDR1 LGHNA and CDR2 YNFKEQ. V trimming: 4 bases; J trimming: 8 bases; junction bases outside the gene matches: 14. The CDR3 DNA is TGTGCCAGCAGCCCATCCCACGGACAGGCTGGAGATTCACCCCTCCACTTT. This sequence encodes CASSPSHGQAGDSPLHF.

The CDR3 region has the DNA TGCGCCAGCAGCTTGGTCCCTAGCGGGACCTACGAGCAGTACTTC. This sequence encodes CASSLVPSGTYEQYF. This chain uses TRBV5-1 with TRBJ2-7, with 9 bases aligning to TRBD2. Losses at the gene ends were 0 bases for V and 2 bases for J; bases not matched to a gene: 3. The CDR3 totals 15 residues. Germline V CDR1 and CDR2: SGHRS, YFSETQ.